The rows below give T cell receptor beta chains drawn from one sample of a study of OX40 agonist ivuxolimab in advanced cancers. Using immunoSEQ multiplex PCR, the repertoire was profiled, and TCRdb retains in-frame clones only, with some absent. Of around 95,000 clones listed, about 91% are singletons. Source: CD4+ or CD8+ T cells sorted from blood, taken in a trial of the OX40 agonist ivuxolimab. Every receptor here comes from an adult with an advanced solid tumor such as melanoma, head and neck, liver or kidney cancer. Both conserved end residues are part of each CDR3. D genes are given only for firm matches. Not all rows give a size; the values are once, few, many and, for expanded clones, a class.

clone size	V gene	D gene	J gene	CDR3 protein	CDR3 DNA
NA	TRBV6-5	NA	TRBJ1-4	CASSYSQGQNEKLFF	TGTGCCAGCAGTTACTCACAGGGCCAGAATGAAAAACTGTTTTTT
once	TRBV4-3	TRBD2	TRBJ2-2	CASSQVPAGDTGELFF	TGCGCCAGCAGCCAAGTGCCAGCGGGAGATACCGGGGAGCTGTTTTTT
NA	TRBV29-1	TRBD1	TRBJ2-1	CSVLPDRGNEQFF	TGCAGCGTATTGCCCGACAGGGGGAATGAGCAGTTCTTC
once	TRBV6-6	NA	TRBJ2-5	CASSFEGETQYF	TGTGCCAGCAGTTTTGAGGGGGAGACCCAGTACTTC
NA	TRBV27	NA	TRBJ1-1	CASSLGRNTEAFF	TGTGCCAGCAGTCTAGGCAGGAACACTGAAGCTTTCTTT
NA	TRBV18	NA	TRBJ1-5	CASSAGIYQPQHF	TGTGCCAGCTCGGCCGGGATCTACCAGCCCCAGCATTTT
NA	TRBV27	NA	TRBJ2-4	CASSLRASKAKNIQYF	TGTGCCAGCAGTTTAAGGGCTAGCAAAGCCAAAAACATTCAGTACTTC
NA	TRBV5-1	NA	TRBJ2-2	CASSLTPGAGELFF	TGCGCCAGCAGCCTAACCCCCGGAGCCGGGGAGCTGTTTTTT
NA	TRBV4-1	NA	TRBJ1-2	CASSQDFGFVGYTF	TGCGCCAGCAGCCAAGATTTTGGATTTGTTGGCTACACCTTC
NA	TRBV28	TRBD1	TRBJ1-2	CASSGTGPTNYGYTF	TGTGCCAGCAGTGGGACAGGACCAACTAACTATGGCTACACCTTC
NA	TRBV19	TRBD1	TRBJ2-2	CASSLPPGQGRLAGELFF	TGTGCCAGTAGTCTACCACCGGGACAGGGGCGTTTAGCCGGGGAGCTGTTTTTT
NA	TRBV7-8	NA	TRBJ2-6	CASSSTASGANVLTF	TGTGCCAGCAGCTCCACAGCCTCTGGGGCCAACGTCCTGACTTTC
NA	TRBV28	NA	TRBJ1-1	CASSPPFRGAEAFF	TGTGCCAGCAGTCCCCCCTTCAGGGGTGCGGAAGCTTTCTTT
NA	TRBV11-3	NA	TRBJ2-7	CASSPLVGSYEQYF	TGTGCCAGCAGCCCATTAGTAGGCTCCTACGAGCAGTACTTC
NA	TRBV11-3	NA	TRBJ2-7	CASSSRAKSSYEQYF	TGTGCCAGCAGTTCTAGGGCTAAGAGCTCCTACGAGCAGTACTTC
NA	TRBV11-2	TRBD1	TRBJ2-7	CASSTNPGQKYEQYF	TGTGCCAGCAGCACGAACCCGGGACAGAAGTACGAGCAGTACTTC
NA	TRBV7-6	TRBD2	TRBJ2-5	CASSLVAGGPFKTQYF	TGTGCCAGCAGCTTAGTAGCGGGAGGGCCTTTTAAGACCCAGTACTTC
NA	TRBV7-9	TRBD2	TRBJ2-1	CASSSVAGANEQFF	TGTGCCAGCAGCTCAGTAGCGGGAGCCAATGAGCAGTTCTTC
NA	TRBV10-3	NA	TRBJ1-4	CAISDSPNEKLFF	TGTGCCATCAGCGACAGCCCTAATGAAAAACTGTTTTTT
few	TRBV19	TRBD1	TRBJ2-7	CASRSVGQGIHEQYF	TGTGCCAGTAGGTCCGTAGGACAGGGTATCCACGAGCAGTACTTC
NA	TRBV7-2	TRBD2	TRBJ2-3	CASSPSGRADTQYF	TGTGCCAGCAGCCCTAGCGGGAGAGCAGATACGCAGTATTTT
NA	TRBV6-6	NA	TRBJ1-1	CASNPVREGTEAFF	TGTGCCAGCAACCCAGTGAGAGAGGGGACTGAAGCTTTCTTT